This is a list of T cell receptor beta chains from one sample in a study of blood T cell repertoires in COVID-19. Sequenced by immunoSEQ multiplex PCR; TCRdb stores in-frame clones only, minus some. The profile shows roughly 60,000 clones, more than 80% of them singletons. The material sequenced was peripheral blood. These receptors all stem from a woman at least 80 years old with active COVID-19. Both conserved end residues are part of each CDR3. The order of the fields is clone size, V gene, D gene, J gene, CDR3 DNA, CDR3 protein. The D gene is left open where the match is weak. Clone size is not always given. Where it is, it says once, few, many or a class for expanded clones.

NA	TRBV7-2	TRBD1	TRBJ2-7	TGTGCCAGCAGCTTGACCACCGGGACAGGTCTCTACGAGCAGTACTTC	CASSLTTGTGLYEQYF
NA	TRBV5-1	TRBD2	TRBJ2-2	TGCGCCAGCAGCTTGCCGGGGGGCACCGGGGAGCTGTTTTTT	CASSLPGGTGELFF
NA	TRBV7-2	TRBD1	TRBJ2-1	TGTGCCAGCAGCCAAAATCCGGGACAGGGCTCCTACAATGAGCAGTTCTTC	CASSQNPGQGSYNEQFF
NA	TRBV5-1	NA	TRBJ1-5	TGCGCCAGCAGCTTGGGGGCAAATAGCAATCAGCCCCAGCATTTT	CASSLGANSNQPQHF
NA	TRBV28	NA	TRBJ1-5	TGTGCCAGCAGCCCCCAGGGGAGAATTAATCAGCCCCAGCATTTT	CASSPQGRINQPQHF
NA	TRBV5-4	TRBD2	TRBJ2-1	TGTGCCAGCAGCTTGGGAACGATAGCGGGGAACTACAATGAGCAGTTCTTC	CASSLGTIAGNYNEQFF
NA	TRBV2	NA	TRBJ2-5	TGTGCCAGCAGTCTTCCGGGGTGGGAGACCCAGTACTTC	CASSLPGWETQYF
NA	TRBV5-1	TRBD2	TRBJ2-5	TGCGCCAGCAGCAAGATTAGCGGGACTCAGGCGGAGACCCAGTACTTC	CASSKISGTQAETQYF
NA	TRBV18	NA	TRBJ1-2	TGTGCCAGCTCACCCGGACAGAACATTAACTATGGCTACACCTTC	CASSPGQNINYGYTF
NA	TRBV5-4	TRBD2	TRBJ2-7	TGTGCCAGCAGGGCCTGGGGCGGGAGATTGGGGGAGCAGTACTTC	CASRAWGGRLGEQYF
NA	TRBV28	TRBD1	TRBJ2-7	TGTGCCAGCAGTTTACCCGGGACAGGGGTCAACGAGCAGTACTTC	CASSLPGTGVNEQYF
NA	TRBV4-1	TRBD2	TRBJ2-7	TGCGCCAGCAGCCAAACTGGGGCTAGCGGGATCTACGAGCAGTACTTC	CASSQTGASGIYEQYF
NA	TRBV19	NA	TRBJ2-4	TGTGCCAGTAGTATCACGCCTACCAAAAACATTCAGTACTTC	CASSITPTKNIQYF
NA	TRBV21-1	NA	TRBJ1-2	TGTGCCAGCAGCAAGGGGACAGCTAACTATGGCTACACCTTC	CASSKGTANYGYTF
once	TRBV6-2/TRBV6-3	TRBD2	TRBJ2-3	TGTGCCAGCAGTTTGCTAGCGGGAGGACAAAGAGATACGCAGTATTTT	CASSLLAGGQRDTQYF
NA	TRBV19	TRBD1	TRBJ1-1	TGTGCCAGTAGACAGGGGGATGAGGGGACTGAAGCTTTCTTT	CASRQGDEGTEAFF
NA	TRBV24-1	NA	TRBJ2-2	TGTGCCACCAGTGACCCAGGGTGGGCCGGGGAGCTGTTTTTT	CATSDPGWAGELFF
NA	TRBV7-9	TRBD1	TRBJ1-5	TGTGCCAGCAGCCCCGGACAGGGGGAAAATCAGCCCCAGCATTTT	CASSPGQGENQPQHF
NA	TRBV9	TRBD1	TRBJ1-3	TGTGCCAGCAGCGTAGAAACGGGACAGGTCTCTGGAAACACCATATATTTT	CASSVETGQVSGNTIYF
NA	TRBV7-9	TRBD1	TRBJ2-2	TGTGCCAGCAGCTCACCGGGACAGGGGGCCACCGGGGAGCTGTTTTTT	CASSSPGQGATGELFF
NA	TRBV5-1	TRBD2	TRBJ2-7	TGCGCCAGCAGCTTGGGCCTAGCGGGAGTCTACGAGCAGTACTTC	CASSLGLAGVYEQYF
once	TRBV28	NA	TRBJ2-5	TGTGCCAGCAGTTTCGGCGGGGCGGTAACACAAGAGACCCAGTACTTC	CASSFGGAVTQETQYF
NA	TRBV5-4	TRBD2	TRBJ2-1	TGTGCCAGCAGCTTGGCGGGAGGCAATGAGCAGTTCTTC	CASSLAGGNEQFF
NA	TRBV27	TRBD1	TRBJ2-7	TGTGCCAGCAGTTTCGCGGACAGGTTAACCGAGCAGTACTTC	CASSFADRLTEQYF
NA	TRBV15	TRBD2	TRBJ2-5	TGTGCCACCAGCACCGACCGGCTAGCGGGTCGAGAGACCCAGTACTTC	CATSTDRLAGRETQYF
NA	TRBV2	TRBD2	TRBJ2-3	TGTGCCAGCAAGCGGGGGGCCGGAGCAGATACGCAGTATTTT	CASKRGAGADTQYF
few	TRBV7-2	TRBD1	TRBJ1-2	TGTGCCAGCAGCCTGGGACAGAGCAACTATGGCTACACCTTC	CASSLGQSNYGYTF
few	TRBV7-8	TRBD2	TRBJ2-1	TGTGCCAGCAGCTACACCGGGACTAGCGGGCGAGAGCAGTTCTTC	CASSYTGTSGREQFF
NA	TRBV3-1/TRBV3-2	TRBD2	TRBJ2-3	TGTGCCAGCAGCCAAGGGCTAGCGGGATTTAGCACAGATACGCAGTATTTT	CASSQGLAGFSTDTQYF
NA	TRBV28	TRBD2	TRBJ2-3	TGTGCCAGCAGCCCCCTCCGGACTAGCCTCGGCACAGATACGCAGTATTTT	CASSPLRTSLGTDTQYF
NA	TRBV30	NA	TRBJ1-6	TGTGCCTGGAGCAGCTCCTATAATTCACCCCTCCACTTT	CAWSSSYNSPLHF
NA	TRBV6-5	NA	TRBJ2-1	TGTGCCAGCAGTTACACCTACTACAATGAGCAGTTCTTC	CASSYTYYNEQFF
NA	TRBV5-1	TRBD2	TRBJ2-7	TGCGCCAGCAGCTTTCGGACTAGCGACTACGAGCAGTACTTC	CASSFRTSDYEQYF
NA	TRBV29-1	TRBD1	TRBJ2-5	TGCAGCGCTGGGACAGGGGGTCGGGAGACCCAGTACTTC	CSAGTGGRETQYF
NA	TRBV29-1	TRBD1	TRBJ2-1	TGCAGCGTTCCTAGGACAGGGGGTTTCATTATGTACAATGAGCAGTTCTTC	CSVPRTGGFIMYNEQFF
NA	TRBV12-5	TRBD2	TRBJ2-1	TGTGCTAGTGGGCCACGGGGGGGCTACAATGAGCAGTTCTTC	CASGPRGGYNEQFF
NA	TRBV7-6	NA	TRBJ2-3	TGTGCCAGCAGCACGTCCGGAGGGACAGATACGCAGTATTTT	CASSTSGGTDTQYF
NA	TRBV11-2	NA	TRBJ2-1	TGTGCCAGCAGCTTAGGGCGGTACAATGAGCAGTTCTTC	CASSLGRYNEQFF
NA	TRBV6-5	NA	TRBJ1-5	TGTGCCAGCAGCTCAGGGAGCAATCAGCCCCAGCATTTT	CASSSGSNQPQHF
NA	TRBV19	NA	TRBJ1-3	TGTGCCAGTAGTATCCAGGGGACCATATATTTT	CASSIQGTIYF
NA	TRBV7-2	TRBD2	TRBJ2-3	TGTGCCAGCAGCTCGGAGGGTAGCGGGAGAAGTACAGATACGCAGTATTTT	CASSSEGSGRSTDTQYF
NA	TRBV28	TRBD1	TRBJ2-7	TGTGCCAGCAGTTCGATTGGACAGGCCCCCTACGAGCAGTACTTC	CASSSIGQAPYEQYF
NA	TRBV14	NA	TRBJ2-2	TGTGCCAGCAGCCAAGAGCGGTTTCGGGAGCTGTTTTTT	CASSQERFRELFF
NA	TRBV28	NA	TRBJ1-4	TGTGCCAGCAGTCCCCAGGGTGTGACTAATGAAAAACTGTTTTTT	CASSPQGVTNEKLFF
NA	TRBV5-5	NA	TRBJ2-3	TGTGCCAGCAGCTGGGGACTTCCCGAGGTAGATACGCAGTATTTT	CASSWGLPEVDTQYF
NA	TRBV7-6	TRBD1	TRBJ1-4	TGTGCCAGCAGCGACCAGGGGGCGGTTAATGAAAAACTGTTTTTT	CASSDQGAVNEKLFF
NA	TRBV7-9	TRBD1	TRBJ1-6	TGTGCCAGCAGCTCCGGGACAGGGTTTTCCTCACCCCTCCACTTT	CASSSGTGFSSPLHF
NA	TRBV19	NA	TRBJ1-5	TGTGCCAGGGACACTCAGCCCCAGCATTTT	CARDTQPQHF
NA	TRBV5-4	TRBD1	TRBJ1-2	TGTGCCAGCAGCCGAGGACAGGTCGATAACTATGGCTACACCTTC	CASSRGQVDNYGYTF
NA	TRBV6-1	NA	TRBJ2-2	TGTGCCAGCAGTGAGCGGGCCGGGGAGCTGTTTTTT	CASSERAGELFF
NA	TRBV5-1	TRBD2	TRBJ2-7	TGCGCCAGCAGCTTGAGTATAGCGGGAGGGGGCGAGCAGTACTTC	CASSLSIAGGGEQYF
NA	TRBV11-2	NA	TRBJ2-1	TGTGCCAGCAGCTTAGATGTAGGGTCAGGGAAGCGCAATGAGCAGTTCTTC	CASSLDVGSGKRNEQFF
few	TRBV29-1	TRBD1	TRBJ1-3	TGCAGCGTTGAAACGGACAGGGGTACCCTCTCTGGAAACACCATATATTTT	CSVETDRGTLSGNTIYF
NA	TRBV19	NA	TRBJ2-3	TGTGCCAGTAAGGATGGGGGGGGGCGCGTGAATACGCAGTATTTT	CASKDGGGRVNTQYF
NA	TRBV10-2	TRBD2	TRBJ2-4	TGCGCCAGCATGCTAGCGGGCCAAAACATTCAGTACTTC	CASMLAGQNIQYF